This T cell receptor beta chain derives from a study of blood T cell repertoires in COVID-19. Study-wide background: The United States, Italy and Spain were the sources of the acute and convalescent COVID-19 samples. In each case, the material was cDNA or gDNA derived from T cells, B-cell-depleted T cells, or PBMCs.

Per the study methods: Estimation of nucleated cell counts relied on the amplification of reference gene primers. Libraries were prepared by immunoSEQ multiplex PCR; TCRdb keeps only in-frame clonotypes and omits some of them. D and trimming were read from the DNA, whereas the V and J calls and clone size are those reported in that table. The sample contains about 230,000 clones, around 83% of which appear only once. The CDR3 spans 13 residues. Between the trimmed V and J ends, which lost 3 bases and 4 bases, there was a span of 10 bases. In germline, CDR1 is SGHRS, CDR2 YFSETQ. Sequencing was carried out using peripheral blood. The genes are TRBV5-1 and TRBJ1-2; possible D gene TRBD1, 6 bases. The TCR originated in a man aged 80 or over with acute or convalescent COVID-19. CDR3 sequence: CASSYDRSYGYTF. The CDR3 nucleotides read TGCGCCAGCAGCTATGACAGGAGCTATGGCTACACCTTC.